This record covers a single T cell receptor beta chain. The data were obtained in a study of blood T cell repertoires in COVID-19. Across the whole study: In each case, the material was cDNA or gDNA derived from T cells, B-cell-depleted T cells, or PBMCs.

The cohort comprised adults aged 18 to 89 years residing in under 25 US areas. Categorization into cohorts depended on clinical history that participants reported. In the original processing: Estimation of nucleated cell counts relied on the amplification of reference gene primers. This table comes from immunoSEQ multiplex PCR, and its TCRdb copy is limited to in-frame clones, with some not included. The D gene and trimming were derived from the DNA, and the V and J assignments and clone size from that table. Of a few hundred thousand clones in the sample, roughly four fifths are singletons; the top ten hold approximately 4.7%. This sequence was found in a woman between 50 and 59 years old who had recovered from COVID-19. The sequenced sample was PBMCs or T cells enriched from blood (not recorded which).

The CDR3 DNA is TGTGCCATCACCACCGGACTAGGGTACGAGCAGTACTTC. Translated, it gives CAITTGLGYEQYF. This chain uses TRBV10-3 with TRBJ2-7; the match to TRBD2 covers 7 bases. The CDR3 spans 13 residues. V lost 7 bases and J lost 4; bases outside the gene matches: 7. From germline, CDR1 is ENHRY and CDR2 SYGVKD.